A single sample gave rise to the 24 T cell receptor beta chains below, sequenced in a study of blood T cell repertoires in COVID-19. Profiling relied on immunoSEQ multiplex PCR, and the TCRdb table lists in-frame clones only, not all of them. This sample has 120,000 or so clones, with around nine tenths found just once. The sample was peripheral blood. These receptors were taken from a human donor in a cohort sampled during active COVID-19.

V usage is TRBV7-3 and J usage is TRBJ2-1; no clear D gene. The CDR3 is 13 residues long. V lost 6 bases and J 8 bases, leaving 14 bases between the germline ends. Germline V gives CDR1 SGHTA, CDR2 FQGTGA. The chain's CDR3 is CASSFSVEDEQFF. The DNA for the CDR3 is TGTGCCAGCAGTTTTTCAGTTGAGGATGAGCAGTTCTTC.

V and J are TRBV19 and TRBJ2-2, with 7 bases lining up with TRBD1. Per germline, CDR1 LNHDA and CDR2 SQIVND (reference sequence). CDR3 length: 15 amino acids. Trimming removed 3 bases from V and 5 bases from J; junction bases left unmatched: 6. The CDR3: CASSIGDRWTGELFF. CDR3 DNA sequence: TGTGCCAGTAGTATTGGGGACAGATGGACCGGGGAGCTGTTTTTT.

The chain is built from TRBV30 and TRBJ2-1, with 11 bases that match TRBD2. This CDR3 is 16 amino acids long. Germline V lookup: CDR1 GTSNPN, CDR2 SVGIG (reference sequence). V shed 2 bases, J shed 7 bases, and the junction held 10 bases outside the gene matches. The CDR3 loop reads CAWSRGGTSGINEQFF. The CDR3 DNA is TGTGCCTGGAGTAGAGGGGGGACTAGCGGCATTAATGAGCAGTTCTTC.

The table lists this clone with a count of one. V gene TRBV7-3 combines with J gene TRBJ2-2; 7 bases match TRBD1. Germline V CDR1 and CDR2: SGHTA, FQGTGA. The CDR3 length is 15 residues. V shed 5 bases, J shed 3 bases, and the junction held 6 bases outside the gene matches. DNA for the CDR3: TGTGCCAGCAGCCCGACAGGGTCGGACACCGGGGAGCTGTTTTTT. Protein product: CASSPTGSDTGELFF.

V is TRBV2 and J is TRBJ1-6; tentative D call: TRBD1 (6 bases). The CDR3 has 14 residues. The V end lost 4 bases, the J end lost 11 bases, and 15 bases lay between the germline ends. The V gene's germline CDR1 is SNHLY and CDR2 FYNNEI. CDR3 DNA: TGTGCCAGCAGTGGGGGGAGAAGGGGGACACCCCTCCACTTT. Its translation is CASSGGRRGTPLHF.

The chain combines TRBV6-6 with TRBJ2-1; 8 nucleotides agree with TRBD2. This CDR3 has 14 amino acids. J gave up 9 bases and V 5 bases, and 9 bases lay outside the gene matches. In germline, CDR1 is MNHNY, CDR2 SVGAGI (reference sequence). CDR3 in amino acids: CASSPGLARGEQFF. CDR3 nucleotides: TGTGCCAGCAGTCCTGGACTAGCTCGTGGTGAGCAGTTCTTC.

V usage is TRBV9 and J usage is TRBJ2-7; 8 bases align to TRBD2. The CDR3 consists of 14 residues. Germline V gene data show CDR1 as SGDLS and CDR2 as YYNGEE. With V trimmed by 2 bases and J by 3 bases, 4 bases remained unmatched. The CDR3 region is CASSVWAGGYEQYF. The CDR3 bases are TGTGCCAGCAGCGTCTGGGCGGGGGGCTACGAGCAGTACTTC.

The chain is built from TRBV6-5 and TRBJ1-3; D is unresolved. The CDR3 contains 14 residues. Trimming removed 7 bases from V and 3 bases from J, with 13 bases in between. Germline-derived CDR1 and CDR2 are MNHEY and SVGAGI. Here the CDR3 DNA reads TGTGCCAGCAAACGGGGTCAAGGTGGAAACACCATATATTTT. Translation: CASKRGQGGNTIYF.

The chain carries TRBV11-3 and TRBJ1-1, with TRBD1 as a possible D gene (5 bases). Germline loops: CDR1 SGHNT, CDR2 YENEEA. The CDR3 runs to 14 residues. Trimming removed 3 bases at V and 2 bases at J, with 10 bases between. The CDR3 loop is CASSFGQSNTEAFF. In DNA, the CDR3 is TGTGCCAGCAGCTTCGGACAATCAAACACTGAAGCTTTCTTT.

This chain uses TRBV7-9 with TRBJ2-5; D perhaps matches TRBD2 (5 bases). CDR1 is SEHNR, CDR2 FQNEAQ, per germline (reference sequence). This CDR3 region has 17 residues. V lost 5 bases and J 3 bases, leaving 22 bases between the germline ends. The CDR3 DNA reads as TGTGCCAGCAGCCGGCTCGGGCCTGGGCTAGCCGAAGAGACCCAGTACTTC. Protein: CASSRLGPGLAEETQYF.

The J gene is TRBJ2-7, the V gene TRBV19; no clear D. This CDR3 has 12 amino acids. Trimming took off 7 bases at V and 0 bases at J, with 7 bases between the two ends. Germline V gene data show CDR1 as LNHDA and CDR2 as SQIVND (reference sequence). CDR3 residues: CASMSLSYEQYF. DNA of the CDR3: TGTGCCAGTATGTCACTCTCCTACGAGCAGTACTTC.

This clone has only a few counts. This chain joins TRBV27 and TRBJ1-2; 7 bases map to TRBD1. The germline gives CDR1 MNHEY, CDR2 SMNVEV (reference sequence). With V trimmed by 5 bases and J by 4 bases, 4 bases remained unmatched. This CDR3 contains 13 residues. This CDR3 reads CASSETGTYGYTF. The CDR3 coding sequence is TGTGCCAGCAGTGAGACAGGGACCTATGGCTACACCTTC.

This clone has a single count. An end of the junction differs from the germline gene, which may be a read error. This chain uses TRBV7-7 with TRBJ2-2, with TRBD2 identical over 7 bases. This CDR3 region has 16 residues. CDR1 is SSHAT, CDR2 FNYEAQ, per germline (reference sequence). CDR3 amino acids: CASSLEAGNLVGELFF. In nucleotides, the CDR3 is TGTGCTAGCAGCCTGGAAGCGGGGAACCTGGTCGGGGAGCTGTTTTTT.

This sequence joins TRBV11-2 and TRBJ2-2; 9 nucleotides line up with TRBD2. Trimming removed 2 bases from V and 8 bases from J; junction bases left unmatched: 6. Germline CDR1 reads SGHAT; CDR2 reads FQNNGV. This CDR3 is built from 15 residues. The CDR3, as DNA: TGTGCCAGCAGCTTACCTAGCGGGGCCACTGGGGAGCTGTTTTTT. This codes for CASSLPSGATGELFF.

CDR3 sequence: CASSLYSGNTIYF. CDR3 in DNA: TGTGCCAGCAGCCTCTACTCTGGAAACACCATATATTTT. This chain uses TRBV11-3 with TRBJ1-3; D uncertain. The V end was cut by 5 bases, the J end by 0 bases, with 5 bases between. There are 13 residues in the CDR3. Germline values: CDR1 SGHNT, CDR2 YENEEA.

The V gene is TRBV5-4, the J gene TRBJ1-3; no reliable D call. CDR1 is SGHNT and CDR2 is YYREEE in the germline V gene (reference sequence). V gave up 1 base and J gave up 0 bases, with 11 bases separating them. The CDR3 length is 16 residues. CDR3 protein: CASSLNGGLSGNTIYF. CDR3 in DNA: TGTGCCAGCAGCTTGAACGGCGGACTCTCTGGAAACACCATATATTTT.

The chain links TRBV18 to TRBJ2-7; TRBD2 agrees at 9 bases. The V segment lost 2 bases and the J segment 6 bases; nucleotides outside the gene matches: 8. From germline, CDR1 is KGHSH and CDR2 LQKENI. The CDR3 runs 15 residues. The chain's CDR3 is CASSPGTSLPGEQYF. CDR3 coding DNA: TGTGCCAGCTCACCAGGGACTAGCCTGCCTGGCGAGCAGTACTTC.

The chain links TRBV5-1 to TRBJ1-2, with D maybe TRBD1 (5 bases). Trimming cost V 0 bases and J 3 bases, with 9 bases left between them. CDR3 length: 14 amino acids. Germline CDR1 is SGHRS and CDR2 is YFSETQ. CDR3 coding DNA: TGCGCCAGCAGCTTGGACAGGTCGTACTATGGCTACACCTTC. This translates into CASSLDRSYYGYTF.

The chain uses TRBV10-2 and TRBJ1-2; tentative D call: TRBD1 (6 bases). The V end was cut by 4 bases, the J end by 5 bases, with 11 bases between. The CDR3 loop spans 13 amino acids. Germline CDR1 WSHSY, CDR2 SAAADI. DNA of the CDR3: TGCGCCAGCAGTGCACAGGGTGATTATGGCTACACCTTC. Protein: CASSAQGDYGYTF.

The chain joins TRBV28 to TRBJ2-1, with a tentative D call TRBD2 (6 bases). This CDR3 contains 13 residues. Germline V gives CDR1 MDHEN, CDR2 SYDVKM. Trimming cost V 2 bases and J 8 bases, with 10 bases left between them. The CDR3 region is CASSLPSVHEQFF. CDR3 in DNA: TGTGCCAGCAGTTTACCTAGCGTCCATGAGCAGTTCTTC.

V and J are TRBV5-4 and TRBJ1-1, with D possibly matching TRBD1 (6 bases). From germline, CDR1 is SGHNT and CDR2 YYREEE (reference sequence). CDR3 length equals 17 residues. Trimming removed 0 bases from V and 0 bases from J, with 15 bases in between. CDR3 in amino acids: CASSLVRGQLLNTEAFF. Here the CDR3 DNA reads TGTGCCAGCAGCTTGGTACGCGGACAGCTATTGAACACTGAAGCTTTCTTT. The full variable domain, rest sourced from reference TRBV5-4 and TRBJ1-1, is ETGVTQSPTHLIKTRGQQVTLRCSSQSGHNTVSWYQQALGQGPQFIFQYYREEENGRGNFPPRFSGLQFPNYSSELNVNALELDDSALYLCASSLVRGQLLNTEAFFGQGTRLTVV.

This clone showed up just a few times. The V gene is TRBV7-2, the J gene TRBJ2-7; TRBD2 matches at 8 bases. Trimming took 5 bases from V and 4 from J; bases not matched to a gene: 10. The CDR3 is 15 amino acids. In germline, CDR1 is SGHTA, CDR2 FQGNSA. This CDR3 reads CASSVTAGTSYEQYF. The DNA of the CDR3 is TGTGCCAGCAGCGTCACCGCAGGGACTAGTTACGAGCAGTACTTC.

The chain recombines TRBV5-1 with TRBJ2-1; 12 nucleotides agree with TRBD2. Germline V gives CDR1 SGHRS, CDR2 YFSETQ. Losses at the gene ends were 3 bases for V and 4 bases for J; bases not matched to a gene: 2. This CDR3 region has 15 residues. The CDR3 DNA is TGCGCCAGCAGCTCCGGACTAGCGGGATACAATGAGCAGTTCTTC. It translates to CASSSGLAGYNEQFF.

The chain links TRBV5-4 to TRBJ2-6; TRBD1 aligns across 7 bases. Germline-derived CDR1 and CDR2 are SGHNT and YYREEE (reference sequence). Trimming cost V 4 bases and J 1 base; bases outside gene matches: 5. The CDR3 loop spans 16 amino acids. CDR3 sequence: CASSKGQFSGANVLTF. CDR3 coding DNA: TGTGCCAGCAGCAAGGGACAGTTTTCTGGGGCCAACGTCCTGACTTTC.